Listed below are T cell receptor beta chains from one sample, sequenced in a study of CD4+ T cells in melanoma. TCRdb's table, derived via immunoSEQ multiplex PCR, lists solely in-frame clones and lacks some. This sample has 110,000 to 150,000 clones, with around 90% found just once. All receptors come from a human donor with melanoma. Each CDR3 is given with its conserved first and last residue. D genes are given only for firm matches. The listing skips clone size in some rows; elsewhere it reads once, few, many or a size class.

TGTGCCTGGAGTCGGGAGAATGGCTACACCTTC | CAWSRENGYTF | TRBV30 | . | . | TRBJ1-2
TGTGCCAGCACGCCCCCCGAGGGGGAACACACTGAAGCTTTCTTT | CASTPPEGEHTEAFF | TRBV6-5 | . | . | TRBJ1-1
TGTGCCAGCAGCTCACAGGGGTCTAGCACAGATACGCAGTATTTT | CASSSQGSSTDTQYF | TRBV7-3 | once | TRBD1 | TRBJ2-3
TGTGCTAGTGGTGCACCCTACAGGAATATGAACACTGAAGCTTTCTTT | CASGAPYRNMNTEAFF | TRBV12-5 | . | . | TRBJ1-1
TGCGCCAGCAGCGTATACAGGGGATCCTACGAGCAGTACTTC | CASSVYRGSYEQYF | TRBV5-1 | . | TRBD1 | TRBJ2-7
TGTGCCAGCAGCCGGGACAGCTTTCCTAACTATGGCTACACCTTC | CASSRDSFPNYGYTF | TRBV6-5 | . | TRBD1 | TRBJ1-2
TGTGCCAGCAGCTTTATAGGGGTCCAAGAGACCCAGTACTTC | CASSFIGVQETQYF | TRBV7-9 | . | . | TRBJ2-5
TGTGCCAGCAGCGTATCCTACAATGAGCAGTTCTTC | CASSVSYNEQFF | TRBV9 | . | . | TRBJ2-1
TGTGCCAGCTCACCCCCCTCGTCCGGGACGGAGGGAAAACTGTTTTTT | CASSPPSSGTEGKLFF | TRBV18 | . | . | TRBJ1-4
TGTGCCAGCAGTTCCCCGGGATCTGGAAACACCATATATTTT | CASSSPGSGNTIYF | TRBV27 | . | . | TRBJ1-3
TGTGCCAGCAGTGAACCGGGACTACCTCTTGACAATGAGCAGTTCTTC | CASSEPGLPLDNEQFF | TRBV6-1 | once | TRBD2 | TRBJ2-1
TGTGCCAGCAGCGTAGGTAGCGGGGGGTACAATGAGCAGTTCTTC | CASSVGSGGYNEQFF | TRBV9 | . | TRBD2 | TRBJ2-1
TGTGCCAGCAGCCCCGGGGGTTCCTACAATGAGCAGTTCTTC | CASSPGGSYNEQFF | TRBV5-8 | . | . | TRBJ2-1
TGTGCCAGCAGTGAGGGCTACGAGCAGTACTTC | CASSEGYEQYF | TRBV2 | . | . | TRBJ2-7
TGTGCCAGCAGCTTGGAGCTTAATTCACCCCTCCACTTT | CASSLELNSPLHF | TRBV5-4 | . | . | TRBJ1-6
TGCGCCAGCAGCCCCGACGCGACGGGTCAGCCCCAGCATTTT | CASSPDATGQPQHF | TRBV4-1 | once | . | TRBJ1-5
TGTGCCAGCAGCCCTCTCCGGGGTCCAAACGAGCAGTACTTC | CASSPLRGPNEQYF | TRBV11-2 | few | . | TRBJ2-7
TGTGCCAGCAGTTACTCACGACAGGGGCTTACCGGCTACACCTTC | CASSYSRQGLTGYTF | TRBV6-5 | . | TRBD1 | TRBJ1-2
TGCAGCGTCGCCGGGTGGGATGAAAAACTGTTTTTT | CSVAGWDEKLFF | TRBV29-1 | . | . | TRBJ1-4
TGCAGCGTGACCATGGGGGCGAGCACCATATATTTT | CSVTMGASTIYF | TRBV29-1 | . | . | TRBJ1-3
TGTGCCAGCTCACTAGCGGGGGGACCCTCCCTTTACGAGCAGTACTTC | CASSLAGGPSLYEQYF | TRBV18 | once | TRBD2 | TRBJ2-7
TGTGCCAGCCGCCCCCTCTCCAGCTACAATGAGCAGTTCTTC | CASRPLSSYNEQFF | TRBV9 | few | . | TRBJ2-1
TGTGCCAGCAGCCCCGCCATCGGGGACCGCCGAGAGACCCAGTACTTC | CASSPAIGDRRETQYF | TRBV4-2 | . | . | TRBJ2-5